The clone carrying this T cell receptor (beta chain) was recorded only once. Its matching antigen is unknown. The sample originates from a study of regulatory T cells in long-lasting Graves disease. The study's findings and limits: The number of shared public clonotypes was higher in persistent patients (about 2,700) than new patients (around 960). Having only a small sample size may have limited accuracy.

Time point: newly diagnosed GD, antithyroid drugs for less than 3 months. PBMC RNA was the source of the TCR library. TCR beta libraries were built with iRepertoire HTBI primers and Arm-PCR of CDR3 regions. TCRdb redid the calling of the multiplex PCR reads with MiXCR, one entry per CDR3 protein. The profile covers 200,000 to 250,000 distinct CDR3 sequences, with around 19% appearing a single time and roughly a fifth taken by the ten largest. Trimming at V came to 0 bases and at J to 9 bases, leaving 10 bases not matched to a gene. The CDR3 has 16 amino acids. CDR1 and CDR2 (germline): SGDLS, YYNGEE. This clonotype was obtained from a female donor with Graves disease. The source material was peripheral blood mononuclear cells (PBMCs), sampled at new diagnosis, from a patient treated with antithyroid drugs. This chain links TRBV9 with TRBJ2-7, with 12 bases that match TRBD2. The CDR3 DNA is TGTGCCAGCAGCGTAGGACTAGCGGGGGATTCCGGGTCGCAGTACTTC. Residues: CASSVGLAGDSGSQYF. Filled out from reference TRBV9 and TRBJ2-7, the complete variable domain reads DSGVTQTPKHLITATGQRVTLRCSPRSGDLSVYWYQQSLDQGLQFLIQYYNGEERAKGNILERFSAQQFPDLHSELNLSSLELGDSALYFCASSVGLAGDSGSQYFGPGTRLTVT.